The 14 T cell receptor beta chains below all came from one sample that was sequenced in a study of T cells in narcolepsy. The table came from immunoSEQ multiplex PCR; TCRdb's copy has only in-frame clones and leaves some out. The sample carries some 13,000 clones, roughly 89% recorded once. Input material: CD45RA- memory CD4+ T cells from PBMCs. Source of these receptors: a human donor with narcolepsy.

V is TRBV28 and J is TRBJ1-2; perhaps TRBD1 as D (5 bases). Trimming stripped 3 bases from V and 5 bases from J, with 16 bases between. Germline V gene data show CDR1 as MDHEN and CDR2 as SYDVKM. This CDR3 region has 15 residues. The CDR3 here is CASSLGGGVRYGYTF. The CDR3 coding sequence is TGTGCCAGCAGTTTGGGGGGAGGGGTTCGATATGGCTACACCTTC.

CDR3 nucleotide sequence: TGTGCCAGCAGAGGAGTCGGGGCCTACGAGCAGTACTTC. Encoded protein: CASRGVGAYEQYF. The chain joins TRBV25-1 to TRBJ2-7; perhaps TRBD2 as D (5 bases). The germline gives CDR1 MGHDK, CDR2 SYGVNS. The CDR3 is 13 amino acids. Trimming cost V 6 bases and J 2 bases, with 11 bases left between them.

The chain's CDR3 is CAVGQANYGYTF. CDR3 DNA: TGTGCCGTGGGACAGGCTAACTATGGCTACACCTTC. The V call is TRBV7-2, the J call TRBJ1-2; 8 positions match TRBD1. Germline V gene sequence: CDR1 SGHTA, CDR2 FQGNSA. With V trimmed by 11 bases and J by 0 bases, 2 bases remained unmatched. The CDR3 consists of 12 residues.

In its sample, this clone was seen once. The chain joins TRBV29-1 to TRBJ2-5; 7 bases are shared with TRBD1. The closer fit of TRBJ2-7 to the DNA end suggests the J call may be wrong. The V gene's germline CDR1 is SQVTM and CDR2 ANQGSEA. The CDR3 extends over 13 amino acids. The CDR3: CSVVYGTAYEQYF. CDR3 DNA: TGCAGCGTCGTTTATGGGACAGCCTACGAGCAGTACTTC.

The V and J genes are TRBV20-1 and TRBJ2-4, with unresolved D. Germline-derived CDR1 and CDR2 are DFQATT and SNEGSKA (reference sequence). V dropped 6 bases and J dropped 5 bases, with 8 bases sitting between them. This CDR3 region has 11 residues. CDR3 nucleotides: TGCAGTGCGGCCCCCGAAAACATTCAGTACTTC. Its protein product is CSAAPENIQYF.

This chain links TRBV5-6 with TRBJ1-1; D unresolved. V lost 0 bases and J lost 5, with 14 bases in between. The CDR3 runs to 15 residues. Germline CDR1 is SGHDT and CDR2 is YYEEEE. The CDR3 protein is CASSLDSRTSTEAFF. The CDR3 DNA reads as TGTGCCAGCAGCTTGGACAGTAGAACTAGTACTGAAGCTTTCTTT.

Here the CDR3 reads CASSLALGGRGRGANVLTF. The CDR3, as DNA: TGTGCCAGCAGCTTAGCTCTTGGTGGCAGGGGGCGTGGGGCCAACGTCCTGACTTTC. This chain links TRBV7-9 with TRBJ2-6, with 8 positions matching TRBD1. J lost 3 bases, V lost 0 bases, and 10 bases had no gene match. The CDR3 extends over 19 amino acids. Germline V gene sequence: CDR1 SEHNR, CDR2 FQNEAQ (reference sequence).

The chain employs TRBV5-1 and TRBJ2-7, with 10 nucleotides matching TRBD1. J gave up 6 bases and V 2 bases, and 11 bases lay outside the gene matches. CDR3 size: 16 residues. Germline values: CDR1 SGHRS, CDR2 YFSETQ. The CDR3 sequence is CASSLLSGTGAGEQYF. CDR3 nucleotides: TGCGCCAGCAGCTTACTCTCCGGGACAGGGGCGGGCGAGCAGTACTTC.

This CDR3 is CASSGGTGMFLYGYTF. CDR3 nucleotides: TGTGCCAGCAGTGGGGGGACAGGGATGTTCCTTTATGGCTACACCTTC. The rearrangement uses TRBV6-1 and TRBJ1-2, with 9 bases that match TRBD1. The length of the CDR3 is 16 residues. The trim removed 4 bases at V and 5 bases at J, leaving 11 bases unmatched. In germline, CDR1 is MNHNS, CDR2 SASEGT.

This chain connects TRBV5-1 to TRBJ1-4, with a tentative D call TRBD1 (5 bases). The CDR3 length is 15 residues. V was trimmed by 6 bases and J by 0 bases, leaving 12 bases between them. Germline loops: CDR1 SGHRS, CDR2 YFSETQ. This CDR3 is CASMEGSATNEKLFF. For the CDR3, the DNA is TGCGCCAGCATGGAGGGGAGCGCAACTAATGAAAAACTGTTTTTT. The full variable domain, completed using reference TRBV5-1 and TRBJ1-4, is KAGVTQTPRYLIKTRGQQVTLSCSPISGHRSVSWYQQTPGQGLQFLFEYFSETQRNKGNFPGRFSGRQFSNSRSEMNVSTLELGDSALYLCASMEGSATNEKLFFGSGTQLSVL.

The chain has TRBV6-5 and TRBJ1-1; D is unclear. Trimming cost V 0 bases and J 4 bases, with 6 bases left between them. From germline, CDR1 is MNHEY and CDR2 SVGAGI. CDR3 length: 13 amino acids. CDR3 amino acids: CASSYSQATEAFF. CDR3 in DNA: TGTGCCAGCAGTTACTCGCAGGCCACTGAAGCTTTCTTT.

This clone was seen only once. V and J are TRBV19 and TRBJ2-7, with 9 nucleotides matching TRBD2. Germline CDR1 reads LNHDA; CDR2 reads SQIVND (reference sequence). V was clipped by 0 bases and J by 3 bases; unmatched bases: 3. The CDR3 has 15 amino acids. This chain's CDR3 is CASSIERAGGYEQYF. The CDR3 nucleotides are TGTGCCAGTAGTATAGAGAGAGCGGGAGGCTACGAGCAGTACTTC.

CDR3 residues: CASSFGTSGSLYNEQFF. CDR3 in DNA: TGTGCCAGCAGTTTCGGGACTAGCGGGAGTTTATACAATGAGCAGTTCTTC. This sequence joins TRBV27 and TRBJ2-1, with 14 bases matching TRBD2. Germline-derived CDR1 and CDR2 are MNHEY and SMNVEV (reference sequence). The CDR3 length is 17 residues. V was pared by 3 bases and J by 4 bases, with 5 bases of the junction left unmatched.

The chain uses TRBV14 and TRBJ1-3; D call uncertain. The CDR3 length is 17 residues. The ends were cut back, 1 base at V and 0 bases at J, with 13 bases in the middle. The germline V gene has CDR1 SGHDN and CDR2 FVKESK. In DNA form, the CDR3 reads TGTGCCAGCAGCCAAGGTGTCCTTCTGTTCTCTGGAAACACCATATATTTT. This codes for CASSQGVLLFSGNTIYF.